Shown below are 9 T cell receptor beta chains from a single sample sequenced in a study of blood T cell repertoires in COVID-19. The repertoire was sequenced with immunoSEQ multiplex PCR; TCRdb's copy has only in-frame clones and lacks some. The top ten hold 25% of the sample, which has 100,000 to 150,000 clones, around four fifths seen once. Material for sequencing was peripheral blood. The receptors were sampled from a human donor in a cohort sampled during active COVID-19.

V and J are TRBV18 and TRBJ2-5; TRBD2 is a possible D gene (5 bases). Germline assignment: CDR1 KGHSH and CDR2 LQKENI. V was shortened by 3 bases and J by 0 bases, with 17 bases between the two germline ends. This CDR3 has 17 residues. The CDR3 sequence is CASSPEVQRPYQETQYF. In DNA form, the CDR3 reads TGTGCCAGCTCACCTGAGGTCCAGCGGCCGTACCAAGAGACCCAGTACTTC.

V is TRBV30 and J is TRBJ2-5; D remains ambiguous. Germline CDR1 reads GTSNPN; CDR2 reads SVGIG (reference sequence). V lost 1 base, J lost 3 bases, and 6 bases lay in between. The CDR3 consists of 12 residues. The DNA of the CDR3 is TGTGCCTGGAGTGGGGCAGAAGAGACCCAGTACTTC. This translates into CAWSGAEETQYF.

The J gene is TRBJ1-2, the V gene TRBV7-3; TRBD1 might be the D (5 bases). CDR1 is SGHTA and CDR2 is FQGTGA in the germline V gene. V lost 1 base, J lost 6 bases, and 9 bases lay in between. The CDR3 loop spans 13 amino acids. The CDR3 DNA sequence: TGTGCCAGCAGCTTAATAGCGGGGGATGGCTACACCTTC. This encodes CASSLIAGDGYTF.

This clone occurred once. The chain uses TRBV19 and TRBJ2-4, with 9 nucleotides matching TRBD1. Germline CDR1 is LNHDA and CDR2 is SQIVND (reference sequence). The CDR3 is 15 residues long. V gave up 4 bases and J gave up 5 bases; unmatched junction bases: 6. Here the CDR3 reads CASSTPDRGQNIQYF. CDR3 coding DNA: TGTGCCAGTAGTACCCCGGACAGGGGCCAAAACATTCAGTACTTC. Using reference TRBV19 and TRBJ2-4 for the parts outside the CDR3, the full variable domain is DGGITQSPKYLFRKEGQNVTLSCEQNLNHDAMYWYRQDPGQGLRLIYYSQIVNDFQKGDIAEGYSVSREKKESFPLTVTSAQKNPTAFYLCASSTPDRGQNIQYFGAGTRLSVL.

The chain links TRBV5-1 to TRBJ1-2; D possibly corresponds to TRBD1 (6 bases). The CDR3 is 14 amino acids. Germline assignment: CDR1 SGHRS and CDR2 YFSETQ. Trimming took off 0 bases at V and 4 bases at J, with 10 bases between the two ends. The CDR3 bases are TGCGCCAGCAGCTTGGAGGACAGCCGCTATGGCTACACCTTC. Its translation is CASSLEDSRYGYTF.

This chain joins TRBV9 and TRBJ2-1, with TRBD1 matching over 10 bases. J lost 7 bases, V lost 4 bases, and 8 bases had no gene match. The CDR3 loop spans 15 amino acids. Germline V lookup: CDR1 SGDLS, CDR2 YYNGEE. The CDR3 bases are TGTGCCAGCAGCTCTCAGGACAGGGGGTGGAATGAGCAGTTCTTC. It specifies CASSSQDRGWNEQFF.

V and J are TRBV19 and TRBJ1-5, with no clear D. The germline gives CDR1 LNHDA, CDR2 SQIVND (reference sequence). The CDR3 has 14 residues. The germline V and J ends were trimmed by 5 bases and 9 bases, with 17 bases remaining between them. This CDR3 is CASSPVTGSGPQHF. CDR3 DNA: TGTGCCAGTAGTCCCGTGACGGGAAGCGGGCCCCAGCATTTT.

To note about this clone: Being one base from a much bigger clone, this may be a read error. The chain uses TRBV3-1 (or the pseudogene TRBV3-2) and TRBJ1-5; D may be TRBD1 (5 bases). Trimming removed 9 bases from V and 5 bases from J, with 8 bases in between. CDR3 length equals 11 residues. Looked up from germline, CDR1 is LGHDT and CDR2 is YNNKEL (reference sequence). DNA for the CDR3: TGTGCCAGTGGCAGGGATCAGCCCCAGCATTTT. Translation gives CASGRDQPQHF.

There are a few counts of this clone. V gene TRBV3-1 (or the pseudogene TRBV3-2) combines with J gene TRBJ1-5; D gene ambiguous. Germline CDR1 and CDR2: LGHDT and YNNKEL (reference sequence). The CDR3 length is 13 residues. Trimming pared 0 bases from V and 7 bases from J, leaving 7 bases between. In DNA, the CDR3 is TGTGCCAGCAGCCAAGACCCAGGCCAGCCCCAGCATTTT. Translation: CASSQDPGQPQHF.